The 5 T cell receptor beta chains listed next were all sequenced from one sample in a study of regulatory T cells in long-lasting Graves disease. TCR beta libraries were built with iRepertoire HTBI primers and Arm-PCR of CDR3 regions. TCRdb reprocessed the multiplex PCR reads via MiXCR and lists one record per CDR3 protein. The repertoire consists of about 400,000 distinct CDR3 sequences, with approximately 16% occurring once and the leading ten covering roughly 8%. Indicated time point: newly diagnosed GD, antithyroid drugs for less than 3 months. Isolated PBMC RNA provided the starting material for the TCR library. These data also formed part of another study, on T cells in Graves' hyperthyroidism and ophthalmopathy.

The sample here was peripheral blood mononuclear cells (PBMCs), taken at new diagnosis, from a patient treated with antithyroid drugs. Receptors originate from a woman in her thirties or forties with Graves disease.

As regards this clonotype: This may come from a read error, since a much larger clone is one base off. CDR3 sequence: CASSFGAEAQYF. The CDR3 DNA sequence: TGTGCCAGCAGCTTTGGGGCCGAGGCCCAGTACTTC. The V gene is TRBV7-9, the J gene TRBJ2-5, with D perhaps matching TRBD1 (5 bases). The CDR3 has 12 amino acids. V was pared by 3 bases and J by 9 bases, with 11 bases between. Germline V lookup: CDR1 SEHNR, CDR2 FQNEAQ (reference sequence).

The V gene is TRBV6-2 or TRBV6-3, the J gene TRBJ2-1, with D maybe TRBD1 (6 bases). Germline V lookup: CDR1 MNHEY, CDR2 SVGEGT. Trimming shortened V by 4 bases and J by 4 bases, and 14 bases separated the two germline ends. CDR3 length equals 15 residues. The CDR3 region has the DNA TGTGCCAGCAGTTCGGCCCGACAGGTTTACAATGAGCAGTTCTTC. It yields the protein CASSSARQVYNEQFF.

This clonotype was seen at least ten times. This chain joins TRBV19 and TRBJ1-5; D might be TRBD1 (6 bases). The V gene lost 1 base and the J gene lost 0 bases, with 13 bases spanning the gap. The CDR3 is 17 amino acids. From germline, CDR1 is LNHDA and CDR2 SQIVND (reference sequence). Written as DNA, the CDR3 is TGTGCCAGTAGTATAGTAGGGGGGGCCGATAGCAATCAGCCCCAGCATTTT. Amino acids: CASSIVGGADSNQPQHF.

Many counts were recorded for this clonotype. The chain combines TRBV6-2 or TRBV6-3 with TRBJ2-6; D gene unclear. Trimming left V 2 bases short and J 0 bases short, with 8 bases between. The CDR3 sequence is 16 residues long. Germline CDR1 and CDR2: MNHEY and SVGEGT. CDR3 sequence: CASSYADGSGANVLTF. The CDR3 DNA reads TGTGCCAGCAGTTACGCCGACGGCTCTGGGGCCAACGTCCTGACTTTC.

The CDR3 is CASSIGTDFHQPQHF. The DNA of the CDR3 is TGTGCCAGTAGTATTGGGACAGACTTTCATCAGCCCCAGCATTTT. This chain links TRBV19 with TRBJ1-5; 7 bases align to TRBD1. This CDR3 spans 15 amino acids. After removal of 3 bases from V and 5 bases from J, the junction contained 7 bases not matched to a gene. Germline lookup yields CDR1 LNHDA and CDR2 SQIVND (reference sequence). The full variable domain, in which reference TRBV19 and TRBJ1-5 provide the parts outside the CDR3, is DGGITQSPKYLFRKEGQNVTLSCEQNLNHDAMYWYRQDPGQGLRLIYYSQIVNDFQKGDIAEGYSVSREKKESFPLTVTSAQKNPTAFYLCASSIGTDFHQPQHFGDGTRLSIL.